A selection of T cell receptor beta chains follows, all from one sample in a study of cytomegalovirus exposure and HLA in healthy donors. TCRdb keeps only in-frame clones here, not all; method: immunoSEQ multiplex PCR. The table lists some 87,000 clones, more than 60% of them singletons. Material: PBMCs. The receptors shown here come from a man in his fifties in good health and CMV-seropositive. CDR3s include the opening cysteine and the closing phenylalanine or tryptophan. The order of the fields is V gene, J gene, CDR3 protein.

v_call: TRBV5-8; j_call: TRBJ1-3; cdr3_aa: CASSPGAGGVTGNTIYF
v_call: TRBV5-3; j_call: TRBJ2-3; cdr3_aa: CARSPGQGVNTDTQYF
v_call: TRBV6-5; j_call: TRBJ2-7; cdr3_aa: CASHSYSYEQYF
v_call: TRBV4-3; j_call: TRBJ2-4; cdr3_aa: CASRLAGDKSIQYF
v_call: TRBV7-2; j_call: TRBJ1-2; cdr3_aa: CASSLDSNYGYTF
v_call: TRBV5-1; j_call: TRBJ1-5; cdr3_aa: CASSWGQGFDQPQHF
v_call: TRBV28; j_call: TRBJ1-5; cdr3_aa: CASRWESNQPQHF
v_call: TRBV9; j_call: TRBJ1-6; cdr3_aa: CASSGQGFNSPLHF
v_call: TRBV9; j_call: TRBJ2-5; cdr3_aa: CASSVGGTSGETQYF
v_call: TRBV5-4; j_call: TRBJ1-2; cdr3_aa: CASSFSQANYGYTF
v_call: TRBV5-1; j_call: TRBJ2-5; cdr3_aa: CASSSQGGDGETQYF
v_call: TRBV27; j_call: TRBJ1-5; cdr3_aa: CASSPGQGNQPQHF
v_call: TRBV7-2; j_call: TRBJ1-4; cdr3_aa: CASRKGRTGTTQGEKLFF
v_call: TRBV9; j_call: TRBJ2-5; cdr3_aa: CASSVGPQVETQYF
v_call: TRBV9; j_call: TRBJ1-4; cdr3_aa: CASSRDTGYDEKLFF
v_call: TRBV6-4; j_call: TRBJ1-2; cdr3_aa: CPSPCDSEGYTF
v_call: TRBV4-3; j_call: TRBJ2-4; cdr3_aa: CASSQGGQRRNIQYF
v_call: TRBV5-1; j_call: TRBJ2-2; cdr3_aa: CASSLATGSGELFF
v_call: TRBV2; j_call: TRBJ1-5; cdr3_aa: CASSEAGRGANQPQHF
v_call: TRBV4-2; j_call: TRBJ1-1; cdr3_aa: CASSRQSGLITEAFF
v_call: TRBV6-6; j_call: TRBJ1-5; cdr3_aa: CASSMGQNQPQHF
v_call: TRBV4-3; j_call: TRBJ1-6; cdr3_aa: CASSQDADYHSPLHF
v_call: TRBV5-1; j_call: TRBJ1-2; cdr3_aa: CASSLAGGDGYTF
v_call: TRBV18; j_call: TRBJ1-3; cdr3_aa: CASSPTALTGNTIYF
v_call: TRBV7-9; j_call: TRBJ1-2; cdr3_aa: CASSSEGIDYGYTF
v_call: TRBV5-6; j_call: TRBJ1-2; cdr3_aa: CASSIDKAYGYTF
v_call: TRBV5-4; j_call: TRBJ1-2; cdr3_aa: CASSRPGENYGYTF
v_call: TRBV19; j_call: TRBJ1-5; cdr3_aa: CASSINPGDSNQPQHF
v_call: TRBV18; j_call: TRBJ2-7; cdr3_aa: CASSPGAASSYEQYF
v_call: TRBV18; j_call: TRBJ2-3; cdr3_aa: CASSPGLGSDTQYF
v_call: TRBV25-1; j_call: TRBJ2-7; cdr3_aa: CASTQGSEQYF
v_call: TRBV27; j_call: TRBJ2-7; cdr3_aa: CASKAGTGERDEQYF
v_call: TRBV7-3; j_call: TRBJ2-5; cdr3_aa: CASSLESSGGGTQYF
v_call: TRBV7-9; j_call: TRBJ1-2; cdr3_aa: CASEQGAYGYTF
v_call: TRBV4-3; j_call: TRBJ2-5; cdr3_aa: CASSLGGVETQYF
v_call: TRBV29-1; j_call: TRBJ2-5; cdr3_aa: CSVEGRRTAEGETQYF
v_call: TRBV7-2; j_call: TRBJ2-2; cdr3_aa: CASSLGGANTGELFF
v_call: TRBV28; j_call: TRBJ1-5; cdr3_aa: CASRGQGSNQPQHF
v_call: TRBV7-2; j_call: TRBJ1-1; cdr3_aa: CASSSRTGDGNTEAFF
v_call: TRBV28; j_call: TRBJ1-2; cdr3_aa: CASRRTGGSYGYTF
v_call: TRBV9; j_call: TRBJ2-2; cdr3_aa: CASSSGQANTGELFF
v_call: TRBV4-1; j_call: TRBJ1-1; cdr3_aa: CASSPRGGNTEAFF
v_call: TRBV9; j_call: TRBJ1-2; cdr3_aa: CASSVEGGQGYGYTF
v_call: TRBV6-5; j_call: TRBJ2-1; cdr3_aa: CASSRGNEQFF
v_call: TRBV4-2; j_call: TRBJ2-3; cdr3_aa: CASSQGLTDTQYF
v_call: TRBV5-6; j_call: TRBJ2-2; cdr3_aa: CASSLLGQGASSTGELFF